The T cell receptor (beta chain) described here comes from a study of blood T cell repertoires in COVID-19. Study overall: T cells, B-cell-depleted T cells, or PBMCs supplied cDNA or gDNA.

Germline V gene lookup returns CDR1 LNHDA and CDR2 SQIVND (reference sequence). This CDR3 comprises 14 residues. With 8 bases removed from V and 4 bases from J, the gap between germline ends came to 17 bases. Produced via immunoSEQ multiplex PCR; TCRdb's table is partial and in-frame only. There are roughly 290,000 clones in the sample; around 89% occur only once, and approximately 0.84% lies in the top ten. The origin of this receptor is a man aged 25 to 45 with acute or convalescent COVID-19. The chain combines TRBV19 with TRBJ1-2; D remains ambiguous. Material for sequencing was peripheral blood. The CDR3 sequence is CASGYPGGVYGYTF. DNA for the CDR3: TGTGCCAGTGGATATCCGGGAGGCGTCTATGGCTACACCTTC.